These T cell receptor beta chains were read from a single sample in a study of blood T cell repertoires in COVID-19. Libraries were prepared by immunoSEQ multiplex PCR; TCRdb keeps only in-frame clonotypes and omits some of them. The sample lists under 70,000 clones; about 93% were seen once. Material: peripheral blood. The receptors stem from an older man with acute or convalescent COVID-19. CDR3s include the opening cysteine and the closing phenylalanine or tryptophan. Fields, in order: D gene, J gene, clone size, V gene, CDR3 protein, CDR3 DNA. D genes are given only for firm matches. Not every row has a clone size; where given, it reads once, few, many or a size class.

D: NA; J: TRBJ2-7; size: NA; V: TRBV5-1; CDR3: CASSNYSNPNQGEQYF; DNA: TGCGCCAGCAGCAATTACTCCAACCCCAACCAGGGGGAGCAGTACTTC
D: NA; J: TRBJ2-1; size: NA; V: TRBV11-2; CDR3: CASSARTGSSYNEQFF; DNA: TGTGCCAGCAGCGCGAGAACAGGGAGCTCCTACAATGAGCAGTTCTTC
D: TRBD1; J: TRBJ1-2; size: NA; V: TRBV2; CDR3: CASSGTGSIYGYTF; DNA: TGTGCCAGCAGCGGGACAGGCTCCATCTATGGCTACACCTTC
D: NA; J: TRBJ2-7; size: NA; V: TRBV3-1/TRBV3-2; CDR3: CASSPPYNTGRGYEQYF; DNA: TGTGCCAGCAGCCCTCCATATAATACAGGGCGTGGCTACGAGCAGTACTTC
D: NA; J: TRBJ2-2; size: NA; V: TRBV19; CDR3: CASTLNGVGTGELFF; DNA: TGTGCCAGTACCCTTAACGGGGTAGGCACCGGGGAGCTGTTTTTT
D: NA; J: TRBJ1-1; size: NA; V: TRBV18; CDR3: CASSTPALYEAFF; DNA: TGTGCCAGCTCGACTCCGGCCCTTTACGAAGCTTTCTTT
D: NA; J: TRBJ1-6; size: NA; V: TRBV30; CDR3: CAWSGASSYNSPLHF; DNA: TGTGCCTGGAGTGGGGCCAGCTCCTATAATTCACCCCTCCACTTT
D: TRBD1; J: TRBJ1-5; size: NA; V: TRBV6-5; CDR3: CASSTGQGGGQPQHF; DNA: TGTGCCAGCAGTACGGGACAGGGAGGTGGACAGCCCCAGCATTTT
D: NA; J: TRBJ2-2; size: NA; V: TRBV19; CDR3: CASSMEGPPTGELFF; DNA: TGTGCCAGTAGTATGGAGGGACCCCCCACCGGGGAGCTGTTTTTT
D: NA; J: TRBJ1-1; size: NA; V: TRBV10-2; CDR3: CASEGQNTEAFF; DNA: TGCGCCAGCGAGGGACAGAACACTGAAGCTTTCTTT
D: TRBD2; J: TRBJ2-1; size: NA; V: TRBV3-1/TRBV3-2; CDR3: CASSLGLAASGEQFF; DNA: TGTGCCAGCAGCCTGGGACTAGCGGCGAGCGGGGAGCAGTTCTTC
D: TRBD2; J: TRBJ2-1; size: NA; V: TRBV6-5; CDR3: CASTMARGGVHEQFF; DNA: TGTGCCAGCACGATGGCACGGGGGGGCGTCCATGAGCAGTTCTTC
D: NA; J: TRBJ2-5; size: NA; V: TRBV10-3; CDR3: CAISPGQNQETQYF; DNA: TGTGCCATCAGTCCGGGACAAAATCAAGAGACCCAGTACTTC
D: TRBD1; J: TRBJ1-6; size: NA; V: TRBV2; CDR3: CASSEGDRGNSPLHF; DNA: TGTGCCAGCAGTGAAGGGGACAGGGGGAATTCACCCCTCCACTTT
D: TRBD1; J: TRBJ1-6; size: NA; V: TRBV10-3; CDR3: CAIGGQENSPLHF; DNA: TGTGCCATCGGGGGACAGGAAAATTCGCCCCTCCACTTT
D: NA; J: TRBJ1-5; size: NA; V: TRBV9; CDR3: CASSVWGDSNQPQHF; DNA: TGTGCCAGCAGCGTTTGGGGAGATAGCAATCAGCCCCAGCATTTT
D: TRBD1; J: TRBJ1-2; size: NA; V: TRBV29-1; CDR3: CSVERTGGYYGYTF; DNA: TGCAGCGTTGAGCGGACAGGGGGCTACTATGGCTACACCTTC
D: NA; J: TRBJ2-1; size: NA; V: TRBV20-1; CDR3: CSAPSYNEQFF; DNA: TGCAGTGCTCCCAGCTACAATGAGCAGTTCTTC
D: NA; J: TRBJ2-7; size: NA; V: TRBV18; CDR3: CASSGSGESAYEQYF; DNA: TGTGCCAGCTCGGGGTCCGGGGAATCTGCTTACGAGCAGTACTTC
D: TRBD2; J: TRBJ2-7; size: once; V: TRBV19; CDR3: CASSGEPSGGPEQYF; DNA: TGTGCCAGTAGTGGTGAACCGAGCGGGGGACCCGAGCAGTACTTC
D: TRBD1; J: TRBJ1-5; size: NA; V: TRBV18; CDR3: CASSPDRADQPQHF; DNA: TGTGCCAGCTCACCGGACAGGGCGGATCAGCCCCAGCATTTT
D: TRBD1; J: TRBJ1-2; size: NA; V: TRBV25-1; CDR3: CASSEWRTGTDYGYTF; DNA: TGTGCCAGCAGTGAATGGCGAACCGGGACAGATTATGGCTACACCTTC